Listed here are 28 T cell receptor beta chains from one sample, sequenced in a study of control samples from healthy donors and cancer patients. Method: immunoSEQ multiplex PCR; TCRdb's copy keeps in-frame clones and lacks some. In the table there are roughly 100,000 clones, 75% to 90% of which are singletons. Material for sequencing was PBMCs. The receptors here all came from a man aged 55-75 years with lung cancer.

The genes are TRBV27 and TRBJ2-7; D is unresolved. The V gene lost 4 bases and the J gene lost 4 bases, with 8 bases spanning the gap. There are 12 residues in the CDR3. Germline V lookup: CDR1 MNHEY, CDR2 SMNVEV (reference sequence). The CDR3, as DNA: TGTGCCAGCAGTTCGACTGTTTACGAGCAGTACTTC. Its translation is CASSSTVYEQYF.

V is TRBV5-1 and J is TRBJ2-6; D perhaps matches TRBD1 (7 bases). Trimming cost V 7 bases and J 1 base, with 15 bases left between them. This CDR3 is built from 16 residues. CDR1 and CDR2 (germline): SGHRS, YFSETQ. In nucleotides, the CDR3 is TGCGCCAGCGCCCAGGGGGGCGAGTCTGGGGCCAACGTCCTGACTTTC. This codes for CASAQGGESGANVLTF.

The chain has TRBV7-3 and TRBJ2-5, with D unresolved. The V end lost 4 bases, the J end lost 3 bases, and 9 bases lay between the germline ends. Germline V gene sequence: CDR1 SGHTA, CDR2 FQGTGA. The CDR3 has 13 residues. The CDR3 loop is CASSSTGEETQYF. The CDR3 bases are TGTGCCAGCAGCTCTACTGGGGAAGAGACCCAGTACTTC.

The chain carries TRBV10-3 and TRBJ1-2; tentative D call: TRBD1 (5 bases). V dropped 8 bases and J dropped 6 bases, with 7 bases sitting between them. This CDR3 contains 10 residues. CDR1 and CDR2 from the germline V gene are ENHRY and SYGVKD. The CDR3 nucleotides read TGTGCCATCGGGGGGGATGGCTACACCTTC. It codes for CAIGGDGYTF.

In DNA form, the CDR3 reads TGTGCCAGTAGCAACCTTCTAGCGGGGGGACCCTACAATGAGCAGTTCTTC. This sequence encodes CASSNLLAGGPYNEQFF. The rearrangement joins TRBV19 to TRBJ2-1; 11 bases match TRBD2. CDR1 is LNHDA and CDR2 is SQIVND in the germline V gene (reference sequence). Losses at the gene ends were 6 bases for V and 2 bases for J; bases not matched to a gene: 9. This CDR3 comprises 17 residues.

This clone appeared a single time. CDR3 DNA sequence: TGTGCCAGCAGGAGGGACAGGGGTAATTCACCCCTCCACTTT. Amino acids: CASRRDRGNSPLHF. The chain employs TRBV27 and TRBJ1-6, with 10 positions matching TRBD1. Germline trimming cut 6 bases from V and 6 bases from J; bases unmatched to any gene: 2. Germline loops: CDR1 MNHEY, CDR2 SMNVEV (reference sequence). The CDR3 is 14 amino acids.

This clone was seen more than once but under ten times. The genes are TRBV7-9 and TRBJ2-5; TRBD2 matches 8 bases. Trimming cost V 5 bases and J 6 bases; bases outside gene matches: 11. The CDR3 is made up of 15 amino acids. The germline gives CDR1 SEHNR, CDR2 FQNEAQ (reference sequence). The CDR3 loop is CASSPGTSLHQTQYF. CDR3 nucleotides: TGTGCCAGCAGCCCCGGGACTAGTCTTCACCAGACCCAGTACTTC.

The J gene is TRBJ2-1, the V gene TRBV3-1 (or the pseudogene TRBV3-2); 7 nucleotides match TRBD1. CDR3 length: 14 residues. Germline V CDR1 and CDR2: LGHDT, YNNKEL (reference sequence). With V trimmed by 1 base and J by 9 bases, 6 bases remained unmatched. CDR3: CASSQADYRGEQFF. The CDR3, as DNA: TGTGCCAGCAGCCAAGCGGATTACAGGGGTGAGCAGTTCTTC.

The CDR3: CATSAGETQYF. CDR3 sequence (DNA): TGTGCCACCAGTGCCGGAGAGACCCAGTACTTC. The V and J genes are TRBV24-1 and TRBJ2-5; D not certain. Trimming pared 5 bases from V and 4 bases from J, leaving 4 bases between. Germline lookup yields CDR1 KGHDR and CDR2 SFDVKD. There are 11 residues in the CDR3.

The chain is built from TRBV30 and TRBJ2-2; no clear D. The length of the CDR3 is 15 residues. Germline V gene data show CDR1 as GTSNPN and CDR2 as SVGIG (reference sequence). Between the trimmed V and J ends, which lost 0 bases and 3 bases, there was a span of 11 bases. In DNA, the CDR3 is TGTGCCTGGAGTGTAAGCAACCCGGACACCGGGGAGCTGTTTTTT. Encoded protein: CAWSVSNPDTGELFF.

The rearrangement joins TRBV7-2 to TRBJ2-1, with 8 bases fitting TRBD2. Trimming at V came to 7 bases and at J to 7 bases, leaving 15 bases not matched to a gene. Germline assignment: CDR1 SGHTA and CDR2 FQGNSA. CDR3 length equals 16 residues. CDR3 DNA: TGTGCCAGCAAACCCAGTACGGGGGGGCCCTTTAATGAGCAGTTCTTC. Encoded protein: CASKPSTGGPFNEQFF.

This chain connects TRBV24-1 to TRBJ2-1; 9 bases fit TRBD1. V lost 5 bases, J lost 6 bases, and 4 bases stayed unmatched. This CDR3 spans 14 amino acids. Germline V gene lookup returns CDR1 KGHDR and CDR2 SFDVKD. CDR3 amino acids: CATSATGGGNEQFF. In DNA form, the CDR3 reads TGTGCCACCAGTGCGACAGGGGGGGGCAATGAGCAGTTCTTC.

V and J are TRBV14 and TRBJ2-3; 14 bases are a match to TRBD2. This CDR3 is 20 amino acids long. V lost 3 bases, J lost 8 bases, and 19 bases stayed unmatched. Germline V gene sequence: CDR1 SGHDN, CDR2 FVKESK. DNA for the CDR3: TGTGCCAGCAGCCAGGAAAGACTAGCGGGGGGGCCTTTGGTTAACGCTACGCAGTATTTT. It encodes CASSQERLAGGPLVNATQYF.

The rearrangement joins TRBV11-2 to TRBJ1-2; no firm D call. Germline V gene data show CDR1 as SGHAT and CDR2 as FQNNGV. The CDR3 has 13 amino acids. Between the trimmed V and J ends, which lost 1 base and 8 bases, there was a span of 11 bases. This chain's CDR3 is CASSLGGLDGYTF. CDR3 coding DNA: TGTGCCAGCAGCTTAGGAGGGCTGGACGGCTACACCTTC.

The genes are TRBV5-1 and TRBJ1-2; maybe TRBD1 (6 bases). Trimming stripped 6 bases from V and 1 base from J, with 16 bases between. Germline loops: CDR1 SGHRS, CDR2 YFSETQ. CDR3 length: 15 residues. CDR3 in amino acids: CASTLTVQGNYGYTF. The CDR3 nucleotides read TGCGCCAGCACTCTGACAGTACAGGGTAACTATGGCTACACCTTC.

The chain uses TRBV6-6 and TRBJ2-3; perhaps D is TRBD1 or TRBD2 (5 bases each). Between the trimmed V and J ends, which lost 2 bases and 4 bases, there was a span of 13 bases. Germline V lookup: CDR1 MNHNY, CDR2 SVGAGI (reference sequence). The CDR3 length is 15 residues. The CDR3 region is CASSYGGDRADTQYF. In nucleotides, the CDR3 is TGTGCCAGCAGTTACGGTGGGGACCGTGCAGATACGCAGTATTTT.

The J gene is TRBJ1-1, the V gene TRBV10-1; 9 bases match TRBD1. Unmatched junction bases numbered 7, after V lost 6 bases and J lost 5 bases. The germline V gene has CDR1 WNHNN and CDR2 SYGVQD (reference sequence). The CDR3 has 14 amino acids. The CDR3 is CASREQGAGTEAFF. CDR3 nucleotide sequence: TGCGCCAGCAGGGAACAGGGGGCGGGAACTGAAGCTTTCTTT.

In its sample, this clone was seen once. The chain has TRBV4-1 and TRBJ2-6; D tentatively reads TRBD1 or TRBD2 (5 bases each). V was clipped by 3 bases and J by 0 bases, with 12 bases between them. This CDR3 comprises 17 residues. In germline, CDR1 is MGHRA, CDR2 YSYEKL. The CDR3 sequence: CASSQRGKYSGANVLTF. The CDR3 nucleotides read TGCGCCAGCAGCCAGAGGGGCAAATACTCTGGGGCCAACGTCCTGACTTTC.

J is TRBJ1-1 and V is TRBV12-3 or TRBV12-4; no firm D call. The CDR3 length is 12 residues. V lost 4 bases to trimming and J lost 7 bases, with 10 bases between them. The CDR3 sequence: CASSYPRSEAFF. The CDR3 DNA follows: TGTGCCAGCAGTTATCCCCGGAGTGAAGCTTTCTTT.

This clone was seen only once. The chain uses TRBV5-1 and TRBJ2-1; TRBD2 matches 13 bases. The J segment lost 8 bases and the V segment lost 2 bases, leaving 7 bases of the junction unmatched. In germline, CDR1 is SGHRS, CDR2 YFSETQ. This CDR3 contains 16 residues. The DNA for the CDR3 is TGCGCCAGCAGCTTACGAGGGACTAGCGGGGAAGATGAGCAGTTCTTC. It specifies CASSLRGTSGEDEQFF. Filled out from reference TRBV5-1 and TRBJ2-1, the complete variable domain reads KAGVTQTPRYLIKTRGQQVTLSCSPISGHRSVSWYQQTPGQGLQFLFEYFSETQRNKGNFPGRFSGRQFSNSRSEMNVSTLELGDSALYLCASSLRGTSGEDEQFFGPGTRLTVL.

J is TRBJ2-7 and V is TRBV10-2; D is unresolved. V lost 0 bases to trimming and J lost 3 bases, with 6 bases between them. The CDR3 loop spans 13 amino acids. Germline V lookup: CDR1 WSHSY, CDR2 SAAADI. CDR3 residues: CASSESHGYEQYV. CDR3 nucleotide sequence: TGCGCCAGCAGTGAGTCTCATGGCTACGAGCAGTACGTC.

The chain joins TRBV9 to TRBJ1-6; D is unclear. The germline V and J ends were trimmed by 3 bases and 8 bases, with 12 bases remaining between them. There are 14 residues in the CDR3. Germline V gene sequence: CDR1 SGDLS, CDR2 YYNGEE. The CDR3 region is CASSGGVYDSPLHF. For the CDR3, the DNA is TGTGCCAGCAGCGGGGGAGTTTACGATTCACCCCTCCACTTT.

The CDR3 sequence: CASSERTLGNSPLHF. The CDR3 DNA is TGTGCCAGCAGTGAAAGGACCCTCGGGAATTCACCCCTCCACTTT. The V and J genes are TRBV2 and TRBJ1-6; D gene uncertain. From germline, CDR1 is SNHLY and CDR2 FYNNEI. The CDR3 spans 15 residues. V gave up 2 bases and J gave up 7 bases, with 12 bases separating them.

The chain couples TRBV6-6 to TRBJ1-2, with D unresolved. V lost 2 bases and J 0 bases, leaving 10 bases between the germline ends. Germline V gene data show CDR1 as MNHNY and CDR2 as SVGAGI (reference sequence). CDR3 length equals 15 residues. In DNA form, the CDR3 reads TGTGCCAGCAGTTACGATCCGATTACTAACTATGGCTACACCTTC. Translated: CASSYDPITNYGYTF.

In its sample, this clone was seen a few times. The rearrangement links TRBV5-6 to TRBJ1-4; 7 nucleotides align to TRBD1. CDR1 SGHDT and CDR2 YYEEEE come from the germline V gene. V dropped 4 bases and J dropped 6; count of bases not matched to a gene: 6. The CDR3 has 14 residues. The CDR3 region has the DNA TGTGCCAGCAGCACCGCTACAGGGGATGAAAAACTGTTTTTT. The encoded protein is CASSTATGDEKLFF.

The chain uses TRBV5-1 and TRBJ1-1; 7 positions agree with TRBD1. With 0 bases clipped from V and 4 bases from J, the junction kept 3 bases outside the gene matches. Germline CDR1 reads SGHRS; CDR2 reads YFSETQ. This CDR3 is built from 14 residues. The CDR3: CASSLAAGGTEAFF. The CDR3 DNA reads TGCGCCAGCAGCTTGGCCGCAGGGGGCACTGAAGCTTTCTTT.

Comment on this clone: This sample also contains other DNA sequences that code for the same CDR3. The chain links TRBV3-1 (or the pseudogene TRBV3-2) to TRBJ1-4; TRBD1 agrees at 7 bases. The CDR3 has 14 amino acids. The germline gives CDR1 LGHDT, CDR2 YNNKEL (reference sequence). V was clipped by 4 bases and J by 1 base; unmatched bases: 0. CDR3 loop: CASSRQGTNEKLFF. The CDR3 DNA follows: TGTGCCAGCAGCCGACAGGGAACTAATGAAAAACTGTTTTTT.

The chain recombines TRBV7-2 with TRBJ1-6; D may be TRBD1 (5 bases). Trimming cost V 2 bases and J 10 bases, with 15 bases left between them. From germline, CDR1 is SGHTA and CDR2 FQGNSA. This CDR3 has 15 residues. CDR3 in amino acids: CASSLPQAGGSPLHF. The DNA for the CDR3 is TGTGCCAGCAGCTTACCCCAGGCCGGGGGATCACCCCTCCACTTT.